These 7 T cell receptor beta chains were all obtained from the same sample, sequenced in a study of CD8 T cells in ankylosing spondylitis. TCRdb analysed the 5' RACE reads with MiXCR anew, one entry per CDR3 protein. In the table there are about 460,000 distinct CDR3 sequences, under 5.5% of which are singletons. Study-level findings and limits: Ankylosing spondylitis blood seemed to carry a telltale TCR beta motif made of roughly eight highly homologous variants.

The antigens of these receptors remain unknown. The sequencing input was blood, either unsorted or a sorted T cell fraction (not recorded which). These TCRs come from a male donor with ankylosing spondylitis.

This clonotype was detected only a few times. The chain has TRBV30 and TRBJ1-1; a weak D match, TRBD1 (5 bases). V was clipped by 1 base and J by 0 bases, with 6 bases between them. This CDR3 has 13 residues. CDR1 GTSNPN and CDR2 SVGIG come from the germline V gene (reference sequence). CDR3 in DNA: TGTGCCTGGAGTGGAGGGGTGAACACTGAAGCTTTCTTT. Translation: CAWSGGVNTEAFF.

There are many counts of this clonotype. The CDR3 protein is CASSLGPREQYF. The CDR3 DNA sequence: TGTGCCAGCAGCTTAGGCCCGAGGGAGCAGTATTTT. V usage is TRBV7-9 and J usage is TRBJ2-7; D possibly corresponds to TRBD2 (5 bases). TRBJ2-3 explains the end of the DNA better; the J call may be wrong. CDR3 size: 12 residues. Per germline, CDR1 SEHNR and CDR2 FQNEAQ (reference sequence).

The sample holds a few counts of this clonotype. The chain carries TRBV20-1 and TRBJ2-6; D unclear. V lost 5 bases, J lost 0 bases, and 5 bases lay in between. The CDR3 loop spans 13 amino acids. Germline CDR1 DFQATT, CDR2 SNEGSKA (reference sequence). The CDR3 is CSALVSGANVLTF. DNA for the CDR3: TGCAGTGCTCTGGTCTCTGGGGCCAACGTCCTGACTTTC.

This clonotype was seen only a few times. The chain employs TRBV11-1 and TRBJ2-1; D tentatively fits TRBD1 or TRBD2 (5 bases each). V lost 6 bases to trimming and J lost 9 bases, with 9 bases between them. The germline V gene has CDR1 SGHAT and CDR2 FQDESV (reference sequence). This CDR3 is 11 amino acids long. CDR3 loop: CASRAGTEQFF. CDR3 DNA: TGTGCCAGCAGAGCAGGGACTGAGCAGTTCTTC.

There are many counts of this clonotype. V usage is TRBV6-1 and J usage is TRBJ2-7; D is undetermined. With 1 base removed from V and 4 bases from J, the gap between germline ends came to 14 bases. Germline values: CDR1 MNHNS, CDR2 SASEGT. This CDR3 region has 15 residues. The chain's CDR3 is CASSEVSGSEYEQYF. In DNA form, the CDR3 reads TGTGCCAGCAGTGAAGTCTCCGGGTCCGAGTACGAGCAGTACTTC.

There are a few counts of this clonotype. Here the CDR3 reads CASSVIGAVTGGEAFF. The CDR3, as DNA: TGTGCCAGCAGCGTAATAGGTGCCGTTACAGGGGGTGAAGCTTTCTTT. V is TRBV9 and J is TRBJ1-1; 8 bases fit TRBD1. The CDR3 has 16 amino acids. Unmatched junction bases numbered 12, after V lost 1 base and J lost 7 bases. Germline CDR1 reads SGDLS; CDR2 reads YYNGEE.

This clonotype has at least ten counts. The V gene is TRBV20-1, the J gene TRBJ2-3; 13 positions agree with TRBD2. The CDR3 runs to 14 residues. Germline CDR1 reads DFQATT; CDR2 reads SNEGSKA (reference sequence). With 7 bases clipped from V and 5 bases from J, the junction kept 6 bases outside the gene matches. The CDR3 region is CSVRTSGGKDTQYF. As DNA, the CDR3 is TGCAGTGTTCGGACTAGCGGGGGAAAAGATACGCAGTATTTT.